What follows are 8 T cell receptor beta chains derived from one specimen sequenced in a study of cytomegalovirus exposure and HLA in healthy donors. PCR used 60 Vbeta primers and 13 Jbeta primers. Assay used: immunoSEQ multiplex PCR; TCRdb lists only in-frame clones, some missing. The sample consists of over 100,000 clones, roughly 82% of them appearing once. Sample: PBMCs. The source is a man between 40 and 49 years old in good health and CMV-seropositive.

As concerns this clone: Its ends do not fully match the called genes, so a read error is possible. The V call is TRBV7-9, the J call TRBJ2-5; D is perhaps TRBD1 (7 bases). Germline CDR1 reads SEHNR; CDR2 reads FQNEAQ (reference sequence). The CDR3 consists of 15 residues. CDR3 in DNA: TGTTCCAGCAGCTTAGGGGGGACAGCGAAAGAGACCCAGTACTTC. It encodes CSSSLGGTAKETQYF.

This clone has more than one count but fewer than ten. DNA for the CDR3: TGTGCCAGCAGTGAAGCGGCCCTAGCGGGGGGTACCGGGGAGCTGTTTTTT. It specifies CASSEAALAGGTGELFF. The V and J genes are TRBV6-1 and TRBJ2-2; TRBD2 agrees at 11 bases. The CDR3 contains 17 residues. Trimming removed 0 bases from V and 5 bases from J; junction bases left unmatched: 5. The germline V gene encodes CDR1 MNHNS and CDR2 SASEGT.

This sequence joins TRBV15 and TRBJ2-3; D is possibly TRBD2 (7 bases). CDR1 and CDR2 (germline): LNHNV, YYDKDF (reference sequence). The CDR3 contains 14 residues. V was pared by 8 bases and J by 2 bases, with 14 bases between. The CDR3 DNA follows: TGTGCCACCCGGTATGGGGGGGCCACAGATACGCAGTATTTT. It codes for CATRYGGATDTQYF.

The V and J genes are TRBV9 and TRBJ1-2; D is perhaps TRBD1 (6 bases). Trimming shortened V by 3 bases and J by 2 bases, and 11 bases separated the two germline ends. The CDR3 is made up of 14 amino acids. CDR1 is SGDLS and CDR2 is YYNGEE in the germline V gene. The DNA for the CDR3 is TGTGCCAGCAGCGCGAGTCAGGGGAACTATGGCTACACCTTC. It codes for CASSASQGNYGYTF. Variable domain in full (rest from reference TRBV9 and TRBJ1-2): DSGVTQTPKHLITATGQRVTLRCSPRSGDLSVYWYQQSLDQGLQFLIQYYNGEERAKGNILERFSAQQFPDLHSELNLSSLELGDSALYFCASSASQGNYGYTFGSGTRLTVV.

The chain uses TRBV25-1 and TRBJ2-5, with D perhaps matching TRBD2 (6 bases). The CDR3 sequence is 15 residues long. Trimming took off 1 base at V and 4 bases at J, with 13 bases between the two ends. Germline assignment: CDR1 MGHDK and CDR2 SYGVNS. The CDR3 DNA follows: TGTGCCAGCAGTGAATTTAACGGGGGAAGAGAGACCCAGTACTTC. It is translated as CASSEFNGGRETQYF.

This chain connects TRBV6-4 to TRBJ2-3, with D possibly being TRBD2 (6 bases). There are 14 residues in the CDR3. Trimming pared 2 bases from V and 0 bases from J, leaving 6 bases between. The V gene's germline CDR1 is MRHNA and CDR2 SNTAGT. This CDR3 reads CASSDGTSTDTQYF. CDR3 bases: TGTGCCAGCAGTGACGGGACTAGCACAGATACGCAGTATTTT.

This chain joins TRBV29-1 and TRBJ2-5, with 8 positions matching TRBD2. The J call may be in error: the DNA end matches TRBJ2-7 better. The CDR3 spans 15 residues. Germline V gene sequence: CDR1 SQVTM, CDR2 ANQGSEA. The CDR3 loop reads CSTQTREGGTYEQYF. CDR3 in DNA: TGCAGCACACAAACACGGGAGGGGGGGACCTACGAGCAGTACTTC.

J is TRBJ1-5 and V is TRBV6-5; 8 bases are a match to TRBD1. CDR1 and CDR2 from the germline V gene are MNHEY and SVGAGI. CDR3 size: 15 residues. After removal of 7 bases from V and 4 bases from J, the junction contained 9 bases not matched to a gene. CDR3 protein: CASNRDRGRNQPQHF. CDR3 in DNA: TGTGCCAGCAACAGAGACAGGGGAAGGAATCAGCCCCAGCATTTT.